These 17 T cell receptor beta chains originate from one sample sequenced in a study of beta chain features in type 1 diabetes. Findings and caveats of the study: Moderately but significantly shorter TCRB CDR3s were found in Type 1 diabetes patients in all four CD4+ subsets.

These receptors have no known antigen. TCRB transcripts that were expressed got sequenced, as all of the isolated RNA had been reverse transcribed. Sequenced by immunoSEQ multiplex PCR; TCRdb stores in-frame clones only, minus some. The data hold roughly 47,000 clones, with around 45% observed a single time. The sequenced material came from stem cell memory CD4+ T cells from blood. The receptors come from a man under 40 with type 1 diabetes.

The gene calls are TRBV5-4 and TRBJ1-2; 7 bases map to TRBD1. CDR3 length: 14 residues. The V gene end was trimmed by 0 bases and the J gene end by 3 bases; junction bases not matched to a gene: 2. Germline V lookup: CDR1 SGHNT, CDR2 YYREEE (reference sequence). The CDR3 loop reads CASSLVGTDYGYTF. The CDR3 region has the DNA TGTGCCAGCAGCTTGGTAGGGACAGACTATGGCTACACCTTC.

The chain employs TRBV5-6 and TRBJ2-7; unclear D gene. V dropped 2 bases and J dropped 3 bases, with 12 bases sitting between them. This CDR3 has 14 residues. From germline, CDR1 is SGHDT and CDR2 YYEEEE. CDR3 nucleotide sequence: TGTGCCAGCAGCTTTCCCACTGAGATCTACGAGCAGTACTTC. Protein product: CASSFPTEIYEQYF.

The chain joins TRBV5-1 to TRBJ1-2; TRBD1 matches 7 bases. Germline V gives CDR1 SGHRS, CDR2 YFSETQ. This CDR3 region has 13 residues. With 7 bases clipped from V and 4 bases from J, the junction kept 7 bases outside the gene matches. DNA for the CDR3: TGCGCCAGCCGGAGGGGGCTCGTCTATGGCTACACCTTC. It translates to CASRRGLVYGYTF.

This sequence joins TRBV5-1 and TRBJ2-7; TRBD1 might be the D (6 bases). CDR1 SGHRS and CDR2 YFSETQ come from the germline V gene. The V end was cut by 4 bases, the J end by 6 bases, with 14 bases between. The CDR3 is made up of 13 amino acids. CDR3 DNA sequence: TGCGCCAGCAGCGCCGTACAGGGCGGCGAGCAGTACTTC. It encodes CASSAVQGGEQYF.

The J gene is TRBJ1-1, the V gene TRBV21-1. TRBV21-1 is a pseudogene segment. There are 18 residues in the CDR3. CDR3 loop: CASSKALRRRAGNTEAFF. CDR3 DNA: TGTGCCAGCAGCAAAGCACTAAGGAGGAGGGCCGGGAACACTGAAGCTTTCTTT.

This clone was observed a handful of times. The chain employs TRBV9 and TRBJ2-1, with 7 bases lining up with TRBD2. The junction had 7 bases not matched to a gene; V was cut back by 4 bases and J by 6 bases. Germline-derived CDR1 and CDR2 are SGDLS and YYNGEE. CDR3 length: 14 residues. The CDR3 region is CASSLLGLRNEQFF. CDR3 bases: TGTGCCAGCAGCCTACTGGGACTACGCAATGAGCAGTTCTTC.

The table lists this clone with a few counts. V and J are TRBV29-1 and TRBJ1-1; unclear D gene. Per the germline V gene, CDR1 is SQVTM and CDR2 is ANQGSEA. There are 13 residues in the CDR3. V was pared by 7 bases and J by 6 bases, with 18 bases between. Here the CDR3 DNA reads TGCAGCGCCAATTACTTGGAGGGCTCTGAAGCTTTCTTT. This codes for CSANYLEGSEAFF.

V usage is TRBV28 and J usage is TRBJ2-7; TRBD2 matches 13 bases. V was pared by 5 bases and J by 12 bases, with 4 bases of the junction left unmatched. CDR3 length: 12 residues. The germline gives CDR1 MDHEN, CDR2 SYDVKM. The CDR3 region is CASSGTSGTLYF. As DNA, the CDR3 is TGTGCCAGCAGTGGGACTAGCGGGACCTTGTACTTC. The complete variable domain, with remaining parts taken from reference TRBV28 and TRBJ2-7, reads DVKVTQSSRYLVKRTGEKVFLECVQDMDHENMFWYRQDPGLGLRLIYFSYDVKMKEKGDIPEGYSVSREKKERFSLILESASTNQTSMYLCASSGTSGTLYFGPGTRLTVT.

CDR3 region: CASSFRSGEAFF. The CDR3 DNA is TGTGCCAGCAGTTTTCGGTCGGGTGAGGCTTTCTTT. V and J are TRBV27 and TRBJ1-1; D unresolved. CDR1 and CDR2 from the germline V gene are MNHEY and SMNVEV (reference sequence). This CDR3 contains 12 residues. With 3 bases removed from V and 11 bases from J, the gap between germline ends came to 13 bases.

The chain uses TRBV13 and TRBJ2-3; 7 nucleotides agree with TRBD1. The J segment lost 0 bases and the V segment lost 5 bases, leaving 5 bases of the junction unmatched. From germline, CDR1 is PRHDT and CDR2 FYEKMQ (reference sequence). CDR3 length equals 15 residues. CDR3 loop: CASSLAGGSTDTQYF. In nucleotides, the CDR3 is TGTGCCAGCAGCCTAGCAGGGGGAAGCACAGATACGCAGTATTTT.

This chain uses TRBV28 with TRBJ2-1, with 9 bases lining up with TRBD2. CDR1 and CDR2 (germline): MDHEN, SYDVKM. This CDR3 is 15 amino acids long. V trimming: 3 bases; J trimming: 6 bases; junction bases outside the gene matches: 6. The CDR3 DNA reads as TGTGCCAGCAGTTTTCCCGGGACTAGCTTCAATGAGCAGTTCTTC. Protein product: CASSFPGTSFNEQFF. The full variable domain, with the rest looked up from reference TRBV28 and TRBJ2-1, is DVKVTQSSRYLVKRTGEKVFLECVQDMDHENMFWYRQDPGLGLRLIYFSYDVKMKEKGDIPEGYSVSREKKERFSLILESASTNQTSMYLCASSFPGTSFNEQFFGPGTRLTVL.

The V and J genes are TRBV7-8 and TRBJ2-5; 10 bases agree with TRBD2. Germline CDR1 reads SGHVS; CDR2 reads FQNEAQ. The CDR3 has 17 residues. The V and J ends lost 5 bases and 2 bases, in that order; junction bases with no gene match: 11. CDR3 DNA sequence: TGTGCCAGCAGCCTGCACGGACTAGCGGAGACTCAAGAGACCCAGTACTTC. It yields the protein CASSLHGLAETQETQYF.

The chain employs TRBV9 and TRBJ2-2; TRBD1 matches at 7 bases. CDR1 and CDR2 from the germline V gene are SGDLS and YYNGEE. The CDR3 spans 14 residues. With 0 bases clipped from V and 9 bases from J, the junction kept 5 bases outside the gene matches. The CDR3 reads CASSVGVGGRELFF. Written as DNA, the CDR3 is TGTGCCAGCAGCGTAGGAGTAGGGGGCAGGGAGCTGTTTTTT.

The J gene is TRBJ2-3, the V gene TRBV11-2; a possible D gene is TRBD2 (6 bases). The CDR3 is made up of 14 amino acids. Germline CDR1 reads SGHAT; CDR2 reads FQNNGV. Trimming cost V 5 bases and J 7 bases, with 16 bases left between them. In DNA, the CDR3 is TGTGCCAGCAGCCTCGTCGGGACTCTGAATACGCAGTATTTT. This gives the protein CASSLVGTLNTQYF.

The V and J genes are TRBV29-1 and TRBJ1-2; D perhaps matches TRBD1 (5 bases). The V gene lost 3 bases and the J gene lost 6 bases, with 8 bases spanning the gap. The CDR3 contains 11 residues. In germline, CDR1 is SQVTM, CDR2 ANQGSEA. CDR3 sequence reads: CSVEGPNGYTF. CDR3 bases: TGCAGCGTTGAGGGGCCAAATGGCTACACCTTC.

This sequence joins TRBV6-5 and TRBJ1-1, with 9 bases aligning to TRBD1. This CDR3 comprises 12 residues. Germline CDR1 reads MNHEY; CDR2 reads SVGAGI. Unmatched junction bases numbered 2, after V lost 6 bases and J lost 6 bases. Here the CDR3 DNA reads TGTGCCAGCAGGACAGGGGGAGCTGAAGCTTTCTTT. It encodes CASRTGGAEAFF.

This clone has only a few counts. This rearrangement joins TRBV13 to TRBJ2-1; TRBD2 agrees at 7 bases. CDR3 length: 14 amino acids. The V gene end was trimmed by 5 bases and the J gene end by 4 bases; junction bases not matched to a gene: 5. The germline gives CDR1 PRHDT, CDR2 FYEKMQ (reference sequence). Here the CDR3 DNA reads TGTGCCAGCAGCCGGGAGGCCCCTTACAATGAGCAGTTCTTC. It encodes CASSREAPYNEQFF.